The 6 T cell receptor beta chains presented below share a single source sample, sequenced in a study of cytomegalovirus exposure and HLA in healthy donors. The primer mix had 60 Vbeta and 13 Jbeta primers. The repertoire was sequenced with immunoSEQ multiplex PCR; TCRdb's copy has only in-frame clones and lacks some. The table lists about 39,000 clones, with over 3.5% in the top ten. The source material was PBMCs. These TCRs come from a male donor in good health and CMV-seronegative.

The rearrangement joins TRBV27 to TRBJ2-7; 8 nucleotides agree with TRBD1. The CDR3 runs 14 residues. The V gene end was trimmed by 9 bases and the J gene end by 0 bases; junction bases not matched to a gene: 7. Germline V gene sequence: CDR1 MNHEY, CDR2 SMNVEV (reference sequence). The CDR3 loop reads CASSDRGPSYEQYF. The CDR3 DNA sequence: TGTGCCAGTTCAGACAGGGGACCCTCCTACGAGCAGTACTTC.

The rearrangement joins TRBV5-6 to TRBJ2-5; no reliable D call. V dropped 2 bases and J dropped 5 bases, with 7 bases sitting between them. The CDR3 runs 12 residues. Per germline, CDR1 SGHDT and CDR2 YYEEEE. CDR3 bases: TGTGCCAGCAGCTTTCCCGGGGAGACCCAGTACTTC. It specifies CASSFPGETQYF.

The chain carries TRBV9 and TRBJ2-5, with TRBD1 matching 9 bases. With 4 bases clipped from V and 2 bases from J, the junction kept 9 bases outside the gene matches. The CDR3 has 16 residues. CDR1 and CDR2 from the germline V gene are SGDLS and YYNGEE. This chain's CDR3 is CASSTTGQGRQETQYF. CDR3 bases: TGTGCCAGCAGCACGACGGGACAGGGAAGGCAAGAGACCCAGTACTTC.

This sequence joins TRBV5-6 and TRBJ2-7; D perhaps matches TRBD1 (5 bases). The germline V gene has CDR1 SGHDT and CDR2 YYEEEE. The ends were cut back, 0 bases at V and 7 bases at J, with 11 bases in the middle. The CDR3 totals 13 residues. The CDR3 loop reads CASSLEGVGEQYF. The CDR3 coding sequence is TGTGCCAGCAGCTTGGAAGGGGTAGGGGAGCAGTACTTC.

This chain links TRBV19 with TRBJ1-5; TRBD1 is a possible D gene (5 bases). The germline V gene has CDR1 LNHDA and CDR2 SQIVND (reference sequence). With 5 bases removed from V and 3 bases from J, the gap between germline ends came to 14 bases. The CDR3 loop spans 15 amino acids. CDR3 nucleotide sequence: TGTGCCAGTAGTCGGCCCGGGGGGACCAATCAGCCCCAGCATTTT. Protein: CASSRPGGTNQPQHF.

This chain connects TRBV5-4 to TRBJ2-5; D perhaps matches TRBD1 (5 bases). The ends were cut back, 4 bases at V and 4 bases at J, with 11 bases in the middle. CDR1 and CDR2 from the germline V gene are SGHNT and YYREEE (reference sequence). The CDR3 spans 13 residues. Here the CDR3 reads CASSPGLRETQYF. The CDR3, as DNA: TGTGCCAGCAGCCCAGGGTTGAGAGAGACCCAGTACTTC.